Listed below are T cell receptor beta chains from one sample, sequenced in a study of monozygotic twins with inflammatory bowel disease. From the 5' RACE reads, TCRdb lists one entry per CDR3 protein and no DNA. The sample has about 300,000 distinct CDR3 sequences. The sequencing sample was made of blood. These receptor sequences come from a human donor with ulcerative colitis or Crohn's disease, or a healthy co-twin of an affected twin (not recorded which). Both conserved end residues are part of each CDR3.

j_gene: TRBJ2-7; v_gene: TRBV27; CDR3aa: CASSLMQDVRDEQYF
j_gene: TRBJ2-5; v_gene: TRBV6-2/TRBV6-3; CDR3aa: CASRPVGLQTQYF
j_gene: TRBJ1-5; v_gene: TRBV28; CDR3aa: CASIHKRLETRTNQPQHF
j_gene: TRBJ1-2; v_gene: TRBV19; CDR3aa: CASSSPGTGEDLYGYTF
j_gene: TRBJ2-2; v_gene: TRBV14; CDR3aa: CASRPQIAGTGELFF
j_gene: TRBJ1-5; v_gene: TRBV19; CDR3aa: CASAQPGGGNQPQHF
j_gene: TRBJ1-1; v_gene: TRBV9; CDR3aa: CASSVTSDRIEAFF
j_gene: TRBJ2-1; v_gene: TRBV24-1; CDR3aa: CATSSRGVTSKEQFF
j_gene: TRBJ2-6; v_gene: TRBV6-2/TRBV6-3; CDR3aa: CASSYSNRPGANVLTF
j_gene: TRBJ2-5; v_gene: TRBV7-2; CDR3aa: CASSSWTELKGTQYF
j_gene: TRBJ2-7; v_gene: TRBV27; CDR3aa: CASSTPPGQGLYEQYF
j_gene: TRBJ1-4; v_gene: TRBV6-1; CDR3aa: CASSPSPTNEKLFF
j_gene: TRBJ2-3; v_gene: TRBV6-5; CDR3aa: CASSYTYWGSRGSDTQYF
j_gene: TRBJ1-2; v_gene: TRBV9; CDR3aa: CASSGQQGTYGYTF
j_gene: TRBJ2-7; v_gene: TRBV6-5; CDR3aa: CASSYSISGGSYEQYF
j_gene: TRBJ2-3; v_gene: TRBV19; CDR3aa: CASSSNRDRPTDTQYF
j_gene: TRBJ2-7; v_gene: TRBV6-2/TRBV6-3; CDR3aa: CASSYPGQGTYEQYF